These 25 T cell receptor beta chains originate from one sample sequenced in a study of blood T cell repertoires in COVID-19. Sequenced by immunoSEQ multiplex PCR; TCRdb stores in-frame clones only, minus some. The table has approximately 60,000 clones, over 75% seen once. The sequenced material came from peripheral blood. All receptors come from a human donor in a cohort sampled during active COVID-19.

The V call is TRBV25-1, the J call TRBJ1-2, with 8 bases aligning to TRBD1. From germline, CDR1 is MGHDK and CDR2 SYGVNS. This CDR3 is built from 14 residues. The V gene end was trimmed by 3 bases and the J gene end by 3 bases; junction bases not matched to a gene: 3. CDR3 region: CASSEPGGDYGYTF. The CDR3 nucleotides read TGTGCCAGCAGTGAGCCAGGGGGCGACTATGGCTACACCTTC.

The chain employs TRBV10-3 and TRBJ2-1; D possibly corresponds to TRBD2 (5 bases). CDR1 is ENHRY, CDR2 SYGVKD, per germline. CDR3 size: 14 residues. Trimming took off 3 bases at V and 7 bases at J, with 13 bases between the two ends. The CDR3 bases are TGTGCCATCAGTGATGTACTGCGCGGGAATGAGCAGTTCTTC. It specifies CAISDVLRGNEQFF.

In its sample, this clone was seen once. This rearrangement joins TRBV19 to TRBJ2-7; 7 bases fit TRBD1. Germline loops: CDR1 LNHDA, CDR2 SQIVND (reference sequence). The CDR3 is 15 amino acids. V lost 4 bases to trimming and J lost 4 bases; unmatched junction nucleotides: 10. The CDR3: CASSKMGTAVYEQYF. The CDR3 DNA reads TGTGCCAGTAGTAAGATGGGGACAGCCGTGTACGAGCAGTACTTC.

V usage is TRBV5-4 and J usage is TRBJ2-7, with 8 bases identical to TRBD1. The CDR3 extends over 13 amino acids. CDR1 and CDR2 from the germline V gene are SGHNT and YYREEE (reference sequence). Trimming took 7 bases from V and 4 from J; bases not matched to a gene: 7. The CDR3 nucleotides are TGTGCCAGCTACGGTCAGGGGGCTTACGAGCAGTACTTC. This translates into CASYGQGAYEQYF.

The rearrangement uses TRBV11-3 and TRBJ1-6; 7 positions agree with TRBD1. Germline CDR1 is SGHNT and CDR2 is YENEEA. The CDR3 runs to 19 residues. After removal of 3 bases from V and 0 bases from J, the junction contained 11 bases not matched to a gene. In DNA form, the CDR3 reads TGTGCCAGCAGCTTCACAGGGGTGGTGAGAAGCTCCTATAATTCACCCCTCCACTTT. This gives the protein CASSFTGVVRSSYNSPLHF.

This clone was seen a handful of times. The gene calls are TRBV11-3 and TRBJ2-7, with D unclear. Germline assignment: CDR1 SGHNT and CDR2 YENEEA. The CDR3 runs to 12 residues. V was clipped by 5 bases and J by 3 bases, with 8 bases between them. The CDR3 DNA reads TGTGCCAGCAGCGGGCGTGGCTACGAGCAGTACTTC. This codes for CASSGRGYEQYF.

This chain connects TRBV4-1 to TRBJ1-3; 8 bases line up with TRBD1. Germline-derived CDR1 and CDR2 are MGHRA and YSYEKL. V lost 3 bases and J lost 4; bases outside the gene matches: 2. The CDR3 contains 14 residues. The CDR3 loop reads CASSHTGGGNTIYF. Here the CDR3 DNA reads TGCGCCAGCAGCCACACAGGGGGGGGAAACACCATATATTTT.

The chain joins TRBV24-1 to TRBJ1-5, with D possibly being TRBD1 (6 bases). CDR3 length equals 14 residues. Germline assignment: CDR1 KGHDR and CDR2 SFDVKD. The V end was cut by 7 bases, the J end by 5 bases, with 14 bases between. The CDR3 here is CATRDSLGDQPQHF. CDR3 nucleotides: TGTGCCACCAGGGACAGCCTGGGGGATCAGCCCCAGCATTTT.

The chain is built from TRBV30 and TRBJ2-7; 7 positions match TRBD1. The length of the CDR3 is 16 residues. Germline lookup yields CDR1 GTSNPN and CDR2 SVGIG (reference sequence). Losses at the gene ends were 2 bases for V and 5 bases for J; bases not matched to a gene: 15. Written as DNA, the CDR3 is TGTGCCTGGAGTCTCCTTGGGGCAGGGGGATCTAACGAGCAGTACTTC. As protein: CAWSLLGAGGSNEQYF.

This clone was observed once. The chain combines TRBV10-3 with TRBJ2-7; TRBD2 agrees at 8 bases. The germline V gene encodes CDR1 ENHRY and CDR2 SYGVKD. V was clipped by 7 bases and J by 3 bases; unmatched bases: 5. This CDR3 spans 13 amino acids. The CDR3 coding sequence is TGTGCCATCAACCGGGGGGGGGACTACGAGCAGTACTTC. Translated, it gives CAINRGGDYEQYF.

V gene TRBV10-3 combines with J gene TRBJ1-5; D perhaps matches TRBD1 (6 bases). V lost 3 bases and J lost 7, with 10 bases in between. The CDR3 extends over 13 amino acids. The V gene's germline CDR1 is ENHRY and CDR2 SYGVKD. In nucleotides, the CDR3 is TGTGCCATCAGTGAATCAGGGGAGCAGCCCCAGCATTTT. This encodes CAISESGEQPQHF.

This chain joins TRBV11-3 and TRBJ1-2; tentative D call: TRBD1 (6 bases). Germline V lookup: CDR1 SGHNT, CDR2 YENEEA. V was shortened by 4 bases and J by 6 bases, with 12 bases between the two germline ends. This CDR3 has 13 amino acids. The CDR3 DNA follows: TGTGCCAGCAGCTCAGGGACATGGGATGGCTACACCTTC. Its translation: CASSSGTWDGYTF.

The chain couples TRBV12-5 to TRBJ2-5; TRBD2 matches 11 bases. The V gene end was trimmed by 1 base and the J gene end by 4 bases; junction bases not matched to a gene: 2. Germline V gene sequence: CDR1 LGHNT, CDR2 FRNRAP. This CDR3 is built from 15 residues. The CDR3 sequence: CASGLAGLAGETQYF. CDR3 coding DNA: TGTGCTAGTGGTTTGGCCGGACTAGCGGGAGAGACCCAGTACTTC.

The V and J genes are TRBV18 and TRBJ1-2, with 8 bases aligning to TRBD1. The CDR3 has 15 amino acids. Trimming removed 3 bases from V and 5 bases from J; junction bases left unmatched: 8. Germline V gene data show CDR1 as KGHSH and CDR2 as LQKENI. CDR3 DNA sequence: TGTGCCAGCTCACCGACAGGGGCCGCCCGATATGGCTACACCTTC. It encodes CASSPTGAARYGYTF.

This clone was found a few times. The CDR3: CASSFEGRQPQHF. CDR3 coding DNA: TGTGCCAGCAGCTTCGAAGGCAGGCAGCCCCAGCATTTT. This rearrangement joins TRBV7-9 to TRBJ1-5; D remains ambiguous. Germline lookup yields CDR1 SEHNR and CDR2 FQNEAQ (reference sequence). The CDR3 is made up of 13 amino acids. Trimming removed 3 bases from V and 7 bases from J, with 10 bases in between. Full variable domain (rest looked up from reference TRBV7-9 and TRBJ1-5): DTGVSQNPRHKITKRGQNVTFRCDPISEHNRLYWYRQTLGQGPEFLTYFQNEAQLEKSRLLSDRFSAERPKGSFSTLEIQRTEQGDSAMYLCASSFEGRQPQHFGDGTRLSIL.

In nucleotides, the CDR3 is TGTGCCAGCAGCTTCGAGGGGGCGCCTGGCTACACCTTC. It yields the protein CASSFEGAPGYTF. The chain links TRBV11-3 to TRBJ1-2, with 7 bases fitting TRBD1. CDR3 length: 13 residues. J lost 7 bases, V lost 3 bases, and 5 bases had no gene match. From germline, CDR1 is SGHNT and CDR2 YENEEA.

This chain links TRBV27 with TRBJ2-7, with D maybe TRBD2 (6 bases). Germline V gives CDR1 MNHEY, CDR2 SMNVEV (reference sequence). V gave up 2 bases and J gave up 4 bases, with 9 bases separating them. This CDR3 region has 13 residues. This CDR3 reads CASSLGGIYEQYF. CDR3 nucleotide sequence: TGTGCCAGCAGTTTAGGGGGGATATACGAGCAGTACTTC.

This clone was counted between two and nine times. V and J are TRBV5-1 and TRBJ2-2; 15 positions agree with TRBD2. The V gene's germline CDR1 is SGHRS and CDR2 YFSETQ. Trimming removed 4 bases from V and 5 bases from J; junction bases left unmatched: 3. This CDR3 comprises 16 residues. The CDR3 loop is CASSLGTSGGTGELFF. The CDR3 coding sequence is TGCGCCAGCAGCCTAGGGACTAGCGGGGGGACCGGGGAGCTGTTTTTT.

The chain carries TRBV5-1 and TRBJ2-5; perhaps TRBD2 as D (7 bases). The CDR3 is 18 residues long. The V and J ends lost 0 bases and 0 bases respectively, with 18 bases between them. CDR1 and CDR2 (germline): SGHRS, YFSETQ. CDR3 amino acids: CASSLAPYGGQYQETQYF. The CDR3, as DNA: TGCGCCAGCAGCTTGGCACCGTACGGGGGGCAGTACCAAGAGACCCAGTACTTC.

The CDR3 bases are TGTGCCAGCAGTGAAAGGGACATCCTCCTGTACTTC. Translating it yields CASSERDILLYF. V usage is TRBV6-1 and J usage is TRBJ2-5; perhaps TRBD1 as D (6 bases). This CDR3 has 12 amino acids. CDR1 is MNHNS and CDR2 is SASEGT in the germline V gene. The ends were cut back, 2 bases at V and 13 bases at J, with 14 bases in the middle.

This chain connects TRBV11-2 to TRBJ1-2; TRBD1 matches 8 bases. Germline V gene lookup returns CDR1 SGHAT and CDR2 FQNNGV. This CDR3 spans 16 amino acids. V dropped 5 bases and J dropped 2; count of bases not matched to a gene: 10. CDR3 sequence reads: CASSPPRQGPNYGYTF. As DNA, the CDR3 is TGTGCCAGCAGCCCACCCCGACAGGGGCCAAACTATGGCTACACCTTC.

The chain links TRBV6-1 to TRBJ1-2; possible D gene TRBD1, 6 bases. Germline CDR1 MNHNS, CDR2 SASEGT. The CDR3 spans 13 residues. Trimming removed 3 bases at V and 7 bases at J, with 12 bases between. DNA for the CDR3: TGTGCCAGCAGTGACAGGGGACGGGGTGGCTACACCTTC. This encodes CASSDRGRGGYTF.

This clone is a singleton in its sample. Written as DNA, the CDR3 is TGTGCCAGCAGTCCCTCGACAGGGGAAGCCGGGGAGCTGTTTTTT. It translates to CASSPSTGEAGELFF. This chain joins TRBV6-4 and TRBJ2-2, with 8 bases that match TRBD1. This CDR3 spans 15 amino acids. The germline gives CDR1 MRHNA, CDR2 SNTAGT. J was trimmed by 6 bases and V by 5 bases; bases with no gene match: 8.

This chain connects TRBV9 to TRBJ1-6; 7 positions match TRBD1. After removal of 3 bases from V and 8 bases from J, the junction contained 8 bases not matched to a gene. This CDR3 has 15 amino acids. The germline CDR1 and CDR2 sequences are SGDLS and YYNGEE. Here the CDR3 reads CASSDRQGGDSPLHF. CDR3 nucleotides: TGTGCCAGCAGCGACCGACAGGGAGGTGATTCACCCCTCCACTTT.

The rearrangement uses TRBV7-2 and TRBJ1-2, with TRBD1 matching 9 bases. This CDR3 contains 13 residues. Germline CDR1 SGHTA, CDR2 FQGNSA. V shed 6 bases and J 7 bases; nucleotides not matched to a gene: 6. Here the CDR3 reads CASRPQGAAGYTF. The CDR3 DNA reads TGTGCCAGCAGGCCACAGGGGGCGGCTGGCTACACCTTC.